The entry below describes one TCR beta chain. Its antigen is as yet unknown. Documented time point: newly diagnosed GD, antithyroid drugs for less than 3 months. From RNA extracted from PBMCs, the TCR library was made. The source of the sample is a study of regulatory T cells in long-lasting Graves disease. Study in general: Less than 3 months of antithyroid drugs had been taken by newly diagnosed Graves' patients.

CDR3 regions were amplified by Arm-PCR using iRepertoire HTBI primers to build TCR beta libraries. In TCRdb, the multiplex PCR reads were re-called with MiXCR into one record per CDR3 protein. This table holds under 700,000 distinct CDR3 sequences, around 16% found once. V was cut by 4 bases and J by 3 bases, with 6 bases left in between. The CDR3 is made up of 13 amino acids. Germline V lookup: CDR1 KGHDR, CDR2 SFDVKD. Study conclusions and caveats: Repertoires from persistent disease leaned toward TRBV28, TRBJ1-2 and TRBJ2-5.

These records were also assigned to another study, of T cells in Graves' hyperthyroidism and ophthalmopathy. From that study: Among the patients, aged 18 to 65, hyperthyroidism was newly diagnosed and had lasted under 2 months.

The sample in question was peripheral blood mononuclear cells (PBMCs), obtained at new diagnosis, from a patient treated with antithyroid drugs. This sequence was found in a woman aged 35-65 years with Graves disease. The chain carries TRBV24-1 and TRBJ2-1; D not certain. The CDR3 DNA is TGTGCCACCAGTGAAGGGAACTACAATGAGCAGTTCTTC. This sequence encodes CATSEGNYNEQFF.